This T cell receptor (beta chain) was sequenced for a study of vaccination effects on CD4 cells after COVID-19. After expansion with viral peptide pools in the ViraFEST assay, antigen-specific CD4+ T cells were sequenced. Once cultured for approximately ten days, the cells underwent separation to obtain CD4+ T cells. Every well got around 1.9 million PBMC, which were grown with roughly 9.5 IU/ml IL-2 and 10 ug/ml peptides. Germline V gene sequence: CDR1 MNHEY, CDR2 SVGAGI. The CDR3 has 11 residues. V lost 8 bases and J 2 bases, leaving 7 bases between the germline ends. The sample holds a few counts of this clone. Its specificity is unknown. Clones were read by immunoSEQ multiplex PCR, and TCRdb kept only the in-frame ones, dropping some. The table lists under 80,000 clones, approximately 74% of them singletons.

This receptor was identified in a human donor who received a COVID-19 vaccine. The source was CD4+ T cells from PBMCs cultured with HCoV-229E spike peptides, collected before COVID-19 vaccination. V is TRBV6-5 and J is TRBJ2-7; D remains ambiguous. CDR3 protein: CASESPYEQYV. In DNA form, the CDR3 reads TGTGCCAGCGAGTCTCCCTACGAGCAGTACGTC.